Described below is a single T cell receptor (beta chain) sequence and its context. Its specific antigen is unknown. Base qualities are not recorded, but no much larger clone differs from it by a single base. These data originate in a study of blood T cell repertoires in COVID-19 (dated by TCRdb to 2018 to 2020). The study in broad terms: The collaborator samples originated in the United States, Italy and Spain and spanned the acute and convalescent phases of COVID-19. The repertoires were released in a freely available public database meant as a resource for research on the immune response to SARS-CoV-2. Samples were obtained from the ongoing ImmuneRACE study (first 160 participants) and from about 1,300 subjects provided by 6 global collaborators. The material from the prospective study consisted of cDNA or gDNA derived from T cells, B-cell-depleted T cells, or PBMCs. A de-identified subject ID, COVID-19 status, age in years and sex were almost always included in the sample metadata. Where available, HLA class I and class II types were obtained from metadata supplied by the sample provider rather than from assay-based typing. Deeply sampled blood TCRbeta repertoires from subjects exposed to, actively infected with, or recovered from COVID-19 were included in the dataset.

The study at large found these results: The amount of clinical and demographic metadata varied by source and participant and was provided uncurated.

At the junction V is shortened by 3 bases and J by 8 bases, with 17 bases in between. The germline V gene supplies CDR1 KGHSH and CDR2 LQKENI. The CDR3, cysteine through phenylalanine, is 16 amino acids long. The DNA shown is the 48-base CDR3, in frame from base 1. The immunoSEQ Assay, a bias-controlled multiplex PCR, was used to amplify TCRbeta CDR3 regions from genomic DNA. The source study handled its data this way. Nucleated cell counts per sample were estimated from amplification of reference gene primers within the assay. To quantify the absolute abundance of each unique TCRbeta CDR3 rearrangement, sequence reads were collapsed and filtered. For each sample, productive Simpson clonality was calculated as the square root of Simpson's diversity index over productive rearrangements. TCRdb's version of the immuneACCESS table is confined to in-frame rearrangements and falls short of the full clone set. An unresolved V gene accounts for under half of the shortfall where checked; the remainder is of unknown origin. V, J and clone size are taken as reported in that table, and D and trimming were inferred from the DNA itself. Counted in this sample were 200,000 to 250,000 clones; under 90% of them appeared once. The ten largest clones represent about 4.6% of the sample.

Enrolling through a virtual design, the prospective study's participants ranged in age from about 18 to 100 years and lived across 24 United States geographic areas. Cohort assignment in the prospective study relied on participant-reported clinical history from a screening survey and a study questionnaire. Exposed participants were defined as having been in contact with someone with a PCR-confirmed or clinician-diagnosed COVID-19 case within 2 weeks of study entry. In the prospective study, mobile phlebotomists collected whole blood, serum and a nasopharyngeal or oropharyngeal swab from each participant. Participants in the prospective study had the option to provide additional blood draws and questionnaires over a roughly 2-month period. Blood samples from the prospective study were shipped frozen or at room temperature prior to DNA extraction.

Rearrangement joined TRBV18 to TRBJ1-6; matching of 5 bases hints at TRBD1 as the D gene. Source material: PBMCs or T cells enriched from blood (not recorded which). The receptor was isolated from a woman in her 50s who had been exposed to COVID-19. The DNA reads TGTGCCAGCTCACCCCTGGGTCCGGGAGGGGATTCACCCCTCCACTTT. Its coded protein is CASSPLGPGGDSPLHF.